This TCR beta chain was documented in a study of blood T cell repertoires in COVID-19. The data were produced by immunoSEQ multiplex PCR, yet TCRdb's version contains in-frame clones alone and is incomplete. Of about 270,000 clones listed, about nine tenths are singletons. The V and J ends lost 2 bases and 8 bases respectively, with 13 bases between them. Germline values: CDR1 SGHTA, CDR2 FQGTGA. The CDR3 has 14 residues. This TCR was recovered from a man between 18 and 29 years old who had recovered from COVID-19. The sequencing input was PBMCs or T cells enriched from blood (not recorded which). The gene calls are TRBV7-3 and TRBJ2-1; D unclear. The CDR3 region has the DNA TGTGCCAGCAGCTTACCCGACTCCGGCCATGAGCAGTTCTTC. Its protein product is CASSLPDSGHEQFF.